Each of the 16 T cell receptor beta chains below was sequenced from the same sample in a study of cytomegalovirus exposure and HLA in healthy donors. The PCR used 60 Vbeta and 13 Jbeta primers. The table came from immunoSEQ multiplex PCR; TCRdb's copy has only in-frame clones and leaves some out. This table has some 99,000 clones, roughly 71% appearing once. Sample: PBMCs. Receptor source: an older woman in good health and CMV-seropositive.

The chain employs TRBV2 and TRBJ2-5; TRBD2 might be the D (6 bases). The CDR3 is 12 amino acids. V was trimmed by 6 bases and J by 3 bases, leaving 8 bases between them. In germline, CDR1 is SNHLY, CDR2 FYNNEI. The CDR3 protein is CASRVAEETQYF. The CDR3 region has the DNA TGTGCCAGCAGGGTAGCGGAAGAGACCCAGTACTTC.

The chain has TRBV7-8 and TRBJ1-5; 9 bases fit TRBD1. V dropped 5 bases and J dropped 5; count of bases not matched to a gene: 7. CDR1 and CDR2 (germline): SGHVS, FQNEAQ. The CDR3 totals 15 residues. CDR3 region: CASSLYRGLHQPQHF. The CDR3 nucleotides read TGTGCCAGCAGCCTCTACAGGGGGCTTCATCAGCCCCAGCATTTT.

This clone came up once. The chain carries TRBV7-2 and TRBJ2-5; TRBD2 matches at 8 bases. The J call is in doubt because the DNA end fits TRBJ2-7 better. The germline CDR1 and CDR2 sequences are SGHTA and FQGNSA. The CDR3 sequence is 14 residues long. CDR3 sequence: CASSPLSGAYEQYF. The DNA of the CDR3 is TGTGCCAGCAGCCCTCTTAGCGGGGCCTACGAGCAGTACTTC.

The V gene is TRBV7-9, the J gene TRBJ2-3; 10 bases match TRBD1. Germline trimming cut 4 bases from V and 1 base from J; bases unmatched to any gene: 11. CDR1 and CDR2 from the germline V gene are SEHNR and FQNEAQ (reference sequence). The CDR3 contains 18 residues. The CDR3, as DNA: TGTGCCAGCAGCTCTACTTTGGGACAGGGGCAGGGCACAGATACGCAGTATTTT. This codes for CASSSTLGQGQGTDTQYF.

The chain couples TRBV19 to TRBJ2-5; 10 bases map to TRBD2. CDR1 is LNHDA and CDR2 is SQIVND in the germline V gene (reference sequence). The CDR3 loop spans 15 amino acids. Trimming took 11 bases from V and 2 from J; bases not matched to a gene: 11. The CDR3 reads CASSQSSGGQETQYF. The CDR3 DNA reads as TGTGCCTCCAGTCAATCTAGCGGGGGACAAGAGACCCAGTACTTC.

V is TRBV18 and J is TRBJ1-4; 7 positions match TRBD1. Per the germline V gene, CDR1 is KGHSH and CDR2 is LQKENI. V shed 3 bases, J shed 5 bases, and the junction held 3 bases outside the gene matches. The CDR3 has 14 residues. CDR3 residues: CASSPEGGNEKLFF. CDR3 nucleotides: TGTGCCAGCTCACCGGAAGGGGGCAATGAAAAACTGTTTTTT.

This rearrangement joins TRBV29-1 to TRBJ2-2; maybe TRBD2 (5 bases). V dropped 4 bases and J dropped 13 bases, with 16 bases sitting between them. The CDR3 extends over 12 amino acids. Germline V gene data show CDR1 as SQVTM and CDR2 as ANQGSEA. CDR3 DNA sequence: TGCAGCGTTGCACCTAGCTCGGGGTGGCTGTTTTTT. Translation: CSVAPSSGWLFF.

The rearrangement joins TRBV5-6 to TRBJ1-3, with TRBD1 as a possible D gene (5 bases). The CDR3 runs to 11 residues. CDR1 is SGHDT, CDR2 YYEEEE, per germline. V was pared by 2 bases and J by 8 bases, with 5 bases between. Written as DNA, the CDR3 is TGTGCCAGCAGCTTAGGGGACACCATATATTTT. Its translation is CASSLGDTIYF.

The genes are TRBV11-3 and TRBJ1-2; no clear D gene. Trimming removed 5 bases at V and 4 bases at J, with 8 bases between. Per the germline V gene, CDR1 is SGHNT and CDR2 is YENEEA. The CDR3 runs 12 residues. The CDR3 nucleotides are TGTGCCAGCAGCCGGGAGGGCTATGGCTACACCTTC. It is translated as CASSREGYGYTF. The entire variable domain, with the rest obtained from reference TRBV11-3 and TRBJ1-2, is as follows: EAGVVQSPRYKIIEKKQPVAFWCNPISGHNTLYWYLQNLGQGPELLIRYENEEAVDDSQLPKDRFSAERLKGVDSTLKIQPAELGDSAVYLCASSREGYGYTFGSGTRLTVV.

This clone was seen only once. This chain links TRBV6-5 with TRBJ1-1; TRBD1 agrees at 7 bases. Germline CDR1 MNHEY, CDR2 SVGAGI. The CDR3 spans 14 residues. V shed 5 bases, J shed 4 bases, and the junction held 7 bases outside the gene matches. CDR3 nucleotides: TGTGCCAGCAGTCGGGGGACAGATAGCACTGAAGCTTTCTTT. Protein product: CASSRGTDSTEAFF.

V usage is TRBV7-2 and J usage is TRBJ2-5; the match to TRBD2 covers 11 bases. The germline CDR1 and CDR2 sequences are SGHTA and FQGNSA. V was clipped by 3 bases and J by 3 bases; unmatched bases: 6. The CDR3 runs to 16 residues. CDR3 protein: CASSFDSLAGEETQYF. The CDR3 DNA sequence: TGTGCCAGCAGCTTTGACTCACTAGCGGGGGAAGAGACCCAGTACTTC.

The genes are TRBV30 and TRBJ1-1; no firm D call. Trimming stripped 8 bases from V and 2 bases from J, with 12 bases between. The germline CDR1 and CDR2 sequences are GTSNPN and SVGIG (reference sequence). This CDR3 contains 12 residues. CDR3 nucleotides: TGTGCCGGAGGACGGGCAAACACTGAAGCTTTCTTT. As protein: CAGGRANTEAFF. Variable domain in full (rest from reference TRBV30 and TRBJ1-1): SQTIHQWPATLVQPVGSPLSLECTVEGTSNPNLYWYRQAAGRGLQLLFYSVGIGQISSEVPQNLSASRPQDRQFILSSKKLLLSDSGFYLCAGGRANTEAFFGQGTRLTVV.

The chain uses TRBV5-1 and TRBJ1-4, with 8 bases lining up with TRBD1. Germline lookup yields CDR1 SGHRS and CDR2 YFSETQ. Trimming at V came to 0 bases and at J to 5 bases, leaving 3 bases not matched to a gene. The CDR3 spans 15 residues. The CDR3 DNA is TGCGCCAGCAGCTTGGCAAGGGACAGGAATGAAAAACTGTTTTTT. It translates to CASSLARDRNEKLFF.

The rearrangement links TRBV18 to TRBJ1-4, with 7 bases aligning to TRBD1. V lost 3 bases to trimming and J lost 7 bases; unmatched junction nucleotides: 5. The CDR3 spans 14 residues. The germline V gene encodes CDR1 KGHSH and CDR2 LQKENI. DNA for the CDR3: TGTGCCAGCTCACCCCGACAGGGTGGTGAAAAACTGTTTTTT. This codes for CASSPRQGGEKLFF.

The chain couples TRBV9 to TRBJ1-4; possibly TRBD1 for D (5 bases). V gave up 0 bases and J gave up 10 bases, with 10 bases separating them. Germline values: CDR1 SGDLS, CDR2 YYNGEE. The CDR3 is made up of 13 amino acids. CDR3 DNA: TGTGCCAGCAGCGTAGAGATAGACAGAAAACTGTTTTTT. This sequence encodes CASSVEIDRKLFF.

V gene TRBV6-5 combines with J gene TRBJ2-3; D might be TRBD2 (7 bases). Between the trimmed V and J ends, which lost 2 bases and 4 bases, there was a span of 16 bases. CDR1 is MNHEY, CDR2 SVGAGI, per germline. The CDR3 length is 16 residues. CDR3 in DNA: TGTGCCAGCAGTTACAGAGGGGGGGATCCGCCAGATACGCAGTATTTT. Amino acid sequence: CASSYRGGDPPDTQYF.